Shown below are 19 T cell receptor beta chains from a single sample sequenced in a study of response to subunit inactivated influenza vaccine. TCRdb passed the RT-PCR reads through MiXCR, listing each CDR3 protein once. Altogether about 700,000 distinct CDR3 sequences are present, around 15% being singletons, with the ten largest covering approximately 7.6%. Sample: PBMCs from blood, taken around 14 days before vaccination. The receptors were sampled from a man aged 45-60 years who received an inactivated influenza vaccine.

To note about this clonotype: This may stem from a read error, because a much larger clone lies one nucleotide away. The V gene is TRBV5-1, the J gene TRBJ2-3, with 7 bases aligning to TRBD2. The J segment lost 2 bases and the V segment lost 1 base, leaving 1 base of the junction unmatched. Germline CDR1 and CDR2: SGHRS and YFSETQ. The CDR3 spans 14 residues. CDR3 DNA: TGCGCCAGCAGCTTGCGGGGGGACACAGATACGCAGTATTTT. Its translation: CASSLRGDTDTQYF.

This clonotype was seen many times. The CDR3 loop reads CASSSRQPGPSTDTQYF. The CDR3 DNA reads TGCGCCAGCAGCTCAAGACAACCGGGACCGAGCACAGATACGCAGTATTTT. J is TRBJ2-3 and V is TRBV5-1; D might be TRBD1 or TRBD2, each matching 5 bases. CDR1 is SGHRS, CDR2 YFSETQ, per germline. With 3 bases removed from V and 0 bases from J, the gap between germline ends came to 17 bases. The CDR3 is 17 residues long. The variable domain in full, completed from reference TRBV5-1 and TRBJ2-3, reads KAGVTQTPRYLIKTRGQQVTLSCSPISGHRSVSWYQQTPGQGLQFLFEYFSETQRNKGNFPGRFSGRQFSNSRSEMNVSTLELGDSALYLCASSSRQPGPSTDTQYFGPGTRLTVL.

This clonotype was recorded a few times. The V and J genes are TRBV14 and TRBJ2-3; D is undetermined. Trimming removed 0 bases from V and 4 bases from J, with 17 bases in between. CDR1 and CDR2 from the germline V gene are SGHDN and FVKESK. The CDR3 sequence is 17 residues long. The CDR3: CASSQDPGPLQADTQYF. The CDR3 coding sequence is TGTGCCAGCAGCCAAGACCCAGGACCGCTTCAAGCAGATACGCAGTATTTT.

This clonotype was counted ten times or more. The V and J genes are TRBV10-3 and TRBJ1-5; 8 nucleotides agree with TRBD1. The CDR3 extends over 15 amino acids. Germline V gene sequence: CDR1 ENHRY, CDR2 SYGVKD. V dropped 5 bases and J dropped 5; count of bases not matched to a gene: 8. The CDR3 here is CAISKGDRTDQPQHF. DNA of the CDR3: TGTGCCATCAGTAAGGGGGACAGGACCGATCAGCCCCAGCATTTT.

J is TRBJ2-1 and V is TRBV3-1, with D perhaps matching TRBD1 or TRBD2 (5 bases each). CDR3 length: 15 residues. Germline V gene lookup returns CDR1 LGHDT and CDR2 YNNKEL (reference sequence). V was pared by 1 base and J by 7 bases, with 14 bases between. The CDR3 coding sequence is TGTGCCAGCAGCCAAGCCAGGGACCCGCTGAATGAGCAGTTCTTC. Its translation: CASSQARDPLNEQFF.

This chain connects TRBV7-2 to TRBJ2-7; TRBD1 aligns across 7 bases. The CDR3 is 13 residues long. J lost 4 bases, V lost 6 bases, and 6 bases had no gene match. From germline, CDR1 is SGHTA and CDR2 FQGNSA. CDR3 nucleotides: TGTGCCAGCAGACTGGGACAGTCTTACGAGCAGTACTTC. Protein: CASRLGQSYEQYF.

The chain recombines TRBV7-9 with TRBJ2-3; D might be TRBD2 (6 bases). Germline values: CDR1 SEHNR, CDR2 FQNEAQ (reference sequence). CDR3 length: 16 residues. V was trimmed by 5 bases and J by 4 bases, leaving 19 bases between them. The CDR3 coding sequence is TGTGCCAGCAGCCTTAGGGGACTTACAACCCCAGATACGCAGTATTTT. It specifies CASSLRGLTTPDTQYF.

This clonotype was recorded a few times. This chain connects TRBV7-8 to TRBJ2-7, with TRBD2 as a possible D gene (6 bases). The CDR3 loop spans 13 amino acids. Germline CDR1 reads SGHVS; CDR2 reads FQNEAQ. V was clipped by 5 bases and J by 3 bases, with 11 bases between them. CDR3 nucleotides: TGTGCCAGCAGCAGATACGGGGGCTACGAGCAGTACTTC. This gives the protein CASSRYGGYEQYF.

The rearrangement joins TRBV20-1 to TRBJ2-1; the D is unclear. The V end lost 6 bases, the J end lost 5 bases, and 17 bases lay between the germline ends. The germline V gene encodes CDR1 DFQATT and CDR2 SNEGSKA (reference sequence). The CDR3 is 14 amino acids. The DNA for the CDR3 is TGCAGTGCCCCCGCGAGATGGCCCCACAATGAGCAGTTCTTC. Residues: CSAPARWPHNEQFF.

This clonotype has ten or more counts. This chain links TRBV6-1 with TRBJ2-1; 8 nucleotides line up with TRBD1. The CDR3 has 15 amino acids. Germline V gives CDR1 MNHNS, CDR2 SASEGT. Germline trimming cut 6 bases from V and 6 bases from J; bases unmatched to any gene: 10. CDR3 DNA sequence: TGTGCCAGCAGCAACCCCGGACAGGGTGGCAATGAGCAGTTCTTC. Amino acid sequence: CASSNPGQGGNEQFF.

This clonotype was found a few times. This CDR3 is CASSDLGLATGDTQYF. In DNA, the CDR3 is TGCGCCAGCAGTGATCTGGGACTAGCGACGGGAGATACGCAGTATTTT. This sequence joins TRBV10-1 and TRBJ2-3, with 10 bases that match TRBD2. V was clipped by 3 bases and J by 5 bases; unmatched bases: 8. Germline assignment: CDR1 WNHNN and CDR2 SYGVQD (reference sequence). This CDR3 spans 16 amino acids.

This clonotype occurred many times. The chain couples TRBV10-3 to TRBJ1-3; weak D call: TRBD1 (5 bases). Germline-derived CDR1 and CDR2 are ENHRY and SYGVKD. The CDR3 runs 15 residues. The ends were cut back, 6 bases at V and 2 bases at J, with 14 bases in the middle. The CDR3: CAIRPTARAGNTIYF. The CDR3 coding sequence is TGTGCCATCAGGCCGACAGCAAGGGCTGGAAACACCATATATTTT.

This chain joins TRBV5-4 and TRBJ2-2; the D gene is possibly TRBD2 (5 bases). With 0 bases removed from V and 6 bases from J, the gap between germline ends came to 12 bases. Germline CDR1 reads SGHNT; CDR2 reads YYREEE (reference sequence). CDR3 size: 15 residues. CDR3 nucleotides: TGTGCCAGCAGCTTGGTCGGGGAGTTCCCCGGGGAGCTGTTTTTT. The encoded protein is CASSLVGEFPGELFF.

In its sample, this clonotype was seen a few times. The chain is built from TRBV3-1 and TRBJ2-1; 10 positions match TRBD2. With 5 bases clipped from V and 2 bases from J, the junction kept 6 bases outside the gene matches. This CDR3 is built from 16 residues. Germline lookup yields CDR1 LGHDT and CDR2 YNNKEL (reference sequence). The CDR3 nucleotides are TGTGCCAGCAGCGCCCGACTAGCGGGTGCCTACAATGAGCAGTTCTTC. This codes for CASSARLAGAYNEQFF.

This clonotype appeared a few times. One end of the junction does not line up with germline, which may come from a read error. The gene calls are TRBV9 and TRBJ2-1; TRBD1 agrees at 7 bases. Germline CDR1 SGDLS, CDR2 YYNGEE. The CDR3 is 12 amino acids. CDR3 protein: CASSVIQGPPDF. CDR3 DNA: TGTGCCAGCAGCGTCATACAGGGGCCCCCGGACTTC.

In its sample, this clonotype was seen once. One end of the junction does not line up with germline, which may come from a read error. The CDR3 sequence is CAISQGPNTDTQYF. CDR3 sequence (DNA): TGTGCCATCAGCCAGGGACCTAACACAGATACGCAGTATTTT. V usage is TRBV14 and J usage is TRBJ2-3; perhaps D is TRBD1 or TRBD2 (5 bases each). Germline V gene data show CDR1 as SGHDN and CDR2 as FVKESK. This CDR3 is built from 14 residues.

The V gene is TRBV14, the J gene TRBJ2-5; 15 bases agree with TRBD2. This CDR3 region has 17 residues. Germline V gene data show CDR1 as SGHDN and CDR2 as FVKESK. With V trimmed by 3 bases and J by 5 bases, 7 bases remained unmatched. CDR3 DNA sequence: TGTGCCAGCAGCCACTTCTACGGGACTAGCGGGAGGGAGACCCAGTACTTC. Translated, it gives CASSHFYGTSGRETQYF.

This clonotype was seen only a few times. The V and J genes are TRBV14 and TRBJ2-1; the D is unclear. Germline CDR1 SGHDN, CDR2 FVKESK. V dropped 2 bases and J dropped 0 bases, with 23 bases sitting between them. The CDR3 spans 20 residues. The DNA of the CDR3 is TGTGCCAGCAGCCAACCCTCAATAGCCGTTTACCATCTCTCCTACAATGAGCAGTTCTTC. Translating gives CASSQPSIAVYHLSYNEQFF.

The CDR3 is CSARETWREQYF. The CDR3 coding sequence is TGCAGTGCCAGGGAAACCTGGCGCGAGCAGTACTTC. The chain carries TRBV20-1 and TRBJ2-7; D perhaps matches TRBD1 (5 bases). Germline assignment: CDR1 DFQATT and CDR2 SNEGSKA (reference sequence). There are 12 residues in the CDR3. Trimming left V 6 bases short and J 6 bases short, with 15 bases between.